The T cell receptor beta chain under discussion was sequenced for a study of T cell responses to AZD1222 COVID-19 vaccine. In the case of this clone: Antigen: not known.

Trimming pared 1 base from V and 9 bases from J, leaving 12 bases between. The CDR3 runs 14 residues. The V gene's germline CDR1 is KGHDR and CDR2 SFDVKD. Findings and caveats of the study: Sampled repertoires all dated from after the peak T cell response. Spike-spanning, vaccine-associated CD4 TCRs were dominant at 160-218 and 743-854. Once two AZD1222 doses were given, Spike-specific TCR breadth and depth went up.

Some clones are missing from TCRdb's copy, which holds only in-frame ones; the method was immunoSEQ multiplex PCR. The sample yields 100,000 or so clones, approximately 87% seen once. The chain is built from TRBV24-1 and TRBJ2-1; D possibly corresponds to TRBD2 (6 bases). Sequencing was performed on peripheral blood, taken 28 days after the second AZD1222 dose. The clonotype originates from an adult who received the AZD1222 COVID-19 vaccine. CDR3 residues: CATSDLGEDGEQFF. In DNA form, the CDR3 reads TGTGCCACCAGTGATTTAGGGGAGGACGGTGAGCAGTTCTTC.